The clone carrying this T cell receptor (beta chain) was recorded only once. Original handling: Amplification from reference gene primers served as the basis for estimated nucleated cell counts. Clones were read by immunoSEQ multiplex PCR, and TCRdb kept only the in-frame ones, dropping some. That table is the source of V, J and clone size, and D and trimming were worked out from the DNA. The sample holds 100,000 to 120,000 clones, 75% to 80% seen once. This record belongs to a study of blood T cell repertoires in COVID-19. Study-wide background: Material from acute and convalescent COVID-19 was sourced from the United States, Italy and Spain. T cells, B-cell-depleted T cells, or PBMCs supplied cDNA or gDNA.

This TCR was sampled from a woman of 80 years or more with active or convalescent COVID-19. The sample comprised peripheral blood.

The CDR3 protein is CASSQVVRTQYF. The DNA for the CDR3 is TGTGCCAGCAGCCAAGTAGTGAGGACCCAGTACTTC. This rearrangement joins TRBV3-1 (or the pseudogene TRBV3-2) to TRBJ2-5; D gene uncertain. The ends were cut back, 1 base at V and 7 bases at J, with 7 bases in the middle. Germline CDR1 reads LGHDT; CDR2 reads YNNKEL (reference sequence). The CDR3 has 12 amino acids.